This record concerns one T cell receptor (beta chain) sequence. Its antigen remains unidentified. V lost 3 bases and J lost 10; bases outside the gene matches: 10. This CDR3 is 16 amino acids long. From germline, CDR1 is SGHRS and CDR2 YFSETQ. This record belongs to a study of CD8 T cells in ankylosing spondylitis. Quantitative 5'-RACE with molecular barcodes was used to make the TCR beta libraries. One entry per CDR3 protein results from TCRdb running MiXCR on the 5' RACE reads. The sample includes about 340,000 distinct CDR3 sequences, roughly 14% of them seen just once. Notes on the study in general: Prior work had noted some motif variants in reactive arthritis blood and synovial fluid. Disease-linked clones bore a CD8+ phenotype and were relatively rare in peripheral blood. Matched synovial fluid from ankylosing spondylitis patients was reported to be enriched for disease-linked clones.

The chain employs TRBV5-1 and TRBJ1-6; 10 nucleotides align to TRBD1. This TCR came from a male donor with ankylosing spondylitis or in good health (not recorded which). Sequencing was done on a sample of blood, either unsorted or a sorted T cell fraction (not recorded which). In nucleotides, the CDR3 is TGCGCCAGCAGCTCATACGACAGGGGGCGAGGATCACCCCTCCACTTT. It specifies CASSSYDRGRGSPLHF.